Here is one T cell receptor beta chain with its context. The antigen is not known. The naive CD8 fraction comprised CD45RO-negative cells positively selected for CCR7 and excluded terminally differentiated effector memory CD45RA+ cells. V lost 0 bases to trimming and J lost 2 bases, with 22 bases between them. The CDR3 length is 19 residues. In germline, CDR1 is MNHEY, CDR2 SMNVEV (reference sequence). Produced via immunoSEQ multiplex PCR; TCRdb's table is partial and in-frame only. Here the sample spans about 2 million clones, just under 95% being singletons. This record comes from a study of shared clonotypes between healthy human individuals. Overall study context: Each donor's CD8 memory used one plate, CD8 naive two, each CD4 subset three. Study-level results: Generation probabilities were higher for clonotypes shared across all four sorted-subset donors than for unshared ones.

Sample: naive CD8+ T cells sorted from blood. V is TRBV27 and J is TRBJ1-2; D is perhaps TRBD1 (6 bases). The sequence was obtained from a man between 18 and 35 years old in good health. The CDR3 sequence is CASSLSARSFNRANYGYTF. In nucleotides, the CDR3 is TGTGCCAGCAGTTTATCGGCCCGGTCGTTTAACAGGGCCAACTATGGCTACACCTTC.